A single T cell receptor (beta chain) is shown here with its context. Trimming removed 6 bases from V and 3 bases from J; junction bases left unmatched: 6. The CDR3 length is 14 residues. These data originate in a study of T-cell memory formation after mild COVID-19. After 5'RACE with constant-segment primers, TCR alpha and TCR beta cDNA libraries carrying sample barcodes and UMIs were obtained. TCRdb re-derived calls from the 5' RACE reads in MiXCR, one entry per CDR3 protein. The sample holds about 190,000 distinct CDR3 sequences, about a fifth seen once. V usage is TRBV12-3 or TRBV12-4 and J usage is TRBJ2-5; 8 bases are a match to TRBD1. Sequencing was performed on PBMCs or a T cell subset sorted from them (not recorded which). This clonotype was obtained from an adult woman who had mild COVID-19 (a few samples of this study predate the infection). Cell type and time point are not known. The CDR3 reads CASRPMDREETQYF. The CDR3 region has the DNA TGTGCCAGCAGACCAATGGACAGGGAAGAGACCCAGTACTTC.